The clone carrying this T cell receptor beta chain was detected only a few times. Its antigen remains unknown. The data stem from a study of T-cell reconstitution after alpha-beta-depleted transplantation in children. The library targeted TCRbeta and was prepared with unique molecular identifiers. TCRdb ran MiXCR on the PCR reads and lists one entry per CDR3 protein. Altogether hundreds of thousands of distinct CDR3 sequences are present, roughly 14% being singletons, with the ten largest covering 0.79%. The V segment lost 5 bases and the J segment 6 bases; nucleotides outside the gene matches: 8. Germline V gene data show CDR1 as SGHRS and CDR2 as YFSETQ. CDR3 size: 14 residues. Notes on the study in general: Expanded clones from the graft, numbering several hundred, reportedly supplied alpha-beta T cells about two months after transplant. Certain patients had high TCRbeta diversity at day 60, and it came from recipient T cells and thymic progenitors that survived. T-cell counts and diversity at one year post-transplant came mainly from newly produced T cells.

This receptor was obtained from a girl aged 2-9 years with congenital amegakaryocytic thrombocytopenia, due to receive a stem cell transplant. The rearrangement uses TRBV5-1 and TRBJ2-3, with TRBD2 identical over 8 bases. The source material was PBMCs, sampled before TCRalphabeta/CD19-depleted stem cell transplant. CDR3 protein: CASRTSALSDTQYF. The CDR3 region has the DNA TGCGCCAGCAGGACTAGCGCCTTGTCGGATACGCAGTATTTT.